Listed here are 29 T cell receptor beta chains from one sample, sequenced in a study of cytomegalovirus exposure and HLA in healthy donors. With 60 Vbeta and 13 Jbeta primers, the PCR was carried out. TCRdb's table, derived via immunoSEQ multiplex PCR, lists solely in-frame clones and lacks some. The data show about 150,000 clones, over 75% seen once. Material: PBMCs. All receptors derive from a man aged 30 to 39 in good health and CMV-seropositive.

This clone ranks as medium-sized. The chain has TRBV7-6 and TRBJ2-7; 8 bases line up with TRBD2. V gave up 1 base and J gave up 0 bases; unmatched junction bases: 8. CDR1 SGHVS and CDR2 FNYEAQ come from the germline V gene. This CDR3 comprises 17 residues. For the CDR3, the DNA is TGTGCCAGCAGCTTAGTCCAAGCGGGAGCTCCCTCCTACGAGCAGTACTTC. This encodes CASSLVQAGAPSYEQYF.

This chain joins TRBV6-5 and TRBJ1-2, with TRBD1 matching 10 bases. Trimming cost V 4 bases and J 8 bases; bases outside gene matches: 4. Germline-derived CDR1 and CDR2 are MNHEY and SVGAGI. The CDR3 consists of 13 residues. CDR3: CASSSDRGQGYTF. CDR3 in DNA: TGTGCCAGCAGTTCCGACAGGGGGCAAGGCTACACCTTC.

The genes are TRBV29-1 and TRBJ2-5; 7 bases agree with TRBD1. The V and J ends lost 7 bases and 1 base, in that order; junction bases with no gene match: 6. Germline V lookup: CDR1 SQVTM, CDR2 ANQGSEA. This CDR3 spans 13 amino acids. CDR3 region: CSALRQGQETQYF. The CDR3 DNA sequence: TGCAGCGCCCTAAGACAGGGCCAAGAGACCCAGTACTTC.

CDR3 sequence: CASSLRGRDIYEQYF. The CDR3 DNA reads TGTGCCAGCAGCCTCAGGGGACGGGACATCTACGAGCAGTACTTC. V gene TRBV7-2 combines with J gene TRBJ2-7, with D possibly matching TRBD1 (6 bases). V was shortened by 5 bases and J by 3 bases, with 17 bases between the two germline ends. This CDR3 contains 15 residues. Germline V gene sequence: CDR1 SGHTA, CDR2 FQGNSA.

This clone was observed a few times. The chain combines TRBV28 with TRBJ2-7; no definite D call. The CDR3 totals 14 residues. The germline V gene encodes CDR1 MDHEN and CDR2 SYDVKM. Trimming pared 5 bases from V and 6 bases from J, leaving 17 bases between. The CDR3 loop is CASSPLLNRGEQYF. DNA of the CDR3: TGTGCCAGCAGTCCCCTATTGAACCGCGGCGAGCAGTACTTC.

The chain recombines TRBV7-9 with TRBJ2-1, with 9 bases matching TRBD2. Germline V lookup: CDR1 SEHNR, CDR2 FQNEAQ (reference sequence). This CDR3 has 14 amino acids. The J segment lost 7 bases and the V segment lost 9 bases, leaving 10 bases of the junction unmatched. This chain's CDR3 is CARTSAGGGNEQFF. CDR3 sequence (DNA): TGTGCCAGGACATCAGCGGGGGGTGGGAATGAGCAGTTCTTC.

The chain is built from TRBV28 and TRBJ2-5; 9 bases fit TRBD1. Losses at the gene ends were 5 bases for V and 3 bases for J; bases not matched to a gene: 1. Germline-derived CDR1 and CDR2 are MDHEN and SYDVKM. The CDR3 length is 13 residues. DNA of the CDR3: TGTGCCAGCAGTCGGGACAGGGAAGAGACCCAGTACTTC. As protein: CASSRDREETQYF.

This chain joins TRBV6-5 and TRBJ1-2; 9 nucleotides line up with TRBD1. After removal of 0 bases from V and 6 bases from J, the junction contained 8 bases not matched to a gene. This CDR3 is built from 16 residues. Germline-derived CDR1 and CDR2 are MNHEY and SVGAGI. The CDR3 sequence is CASSYSLTGGSDGYTF. The CDR3 nucleotides are TGTGCCAGCAGTTACTCATTGACAGGGGGTTCGGATGGCTACACCTTC.

This clone has only a few counts. Other nucleotide sequences from this sample produce the same CDR3. The rearrangement joins TRBV6-4 to TRBJ1-2; TRBD1 is a possible D gene (5 bases). V was pared by 5 bases and J by 2 bases, with 9 bases between. This CDR3 contains 13 residues. Looked up from germline, CDR1 is MRHNA and CDR2 is SNTAGT. For the CDR3, the DNA is TGTGCCAGCAGTCCTACAGGAAACTATGGCTACACCTTC. This sequence encodes CASSPTGNYGYTF.

V is TRBV6-1 and J is TRBJ2-1; D unresolved. Deletions cut 2 bases from V and 6 bases from J, with 14 bases between. The CDR3 has 15 residues. Germline loops: CDR1 MNHNS, CDR2 SASEGT. The CDR3 protein is CASSEFPQGGNEQFF. Written as DNA, the CDR3 is TGTGCCAGCAGTGAATTTCCCCAAGGCGGCAATGAGCAGTTCTTC.

The rearrangement links TRBV7-9 to TRBJ1-4; D is undetermined. Germline V gene sequence: CDR1 SEHNR, CDR2 FQNEAQ (reference sequence). The CDR3 sequence is 17 residues long. Trimming took off 1 base at V and 8 bases at J, with 20 bases between the two ends. The DNA of the CDR3 is TGTGCCAGCAGCTTAGTCCCCTTAGGGATCGGGGAAGAAAAACTGTTTTTT. This gives the protein CASSLVPLGIGEEKLFF.

This rearrangement joins TRBV5-1 to TRBJ2-7, with D possibly matching TRBD1 (6 bases). Germline V gives CDR1 SGHRS, CDR2 YFSETQ. V shed 2 bases and J shed 7 bases, with 16 bases lying between them. There are 14 residues in the CDR3. The CDR3 is CASSLTDSLGEQYF. In DNA, the CDR3 is TGCGCCAGCAGCTTAACGGACAGTTTGGGGGAGCAGTACTTC.

The genes are TRBV28 and TRBJ1-5; 7 bases are shared with TRBD1. CDR1 and CDR2 from the germline V gene are MDHEN and SYDVKM. Trimming cost V 1 base and J 2 bases; bases outside gene matches: 11. This CDR3 contains 18 residues. CDR3 residues: CASSLFRAAGGRNQPQHF. The CDR3 DNA follows: TGTGCCAGCAGTTTATTCAGAGCGGCAGGGGGACGCAATCAGCCCCAGCATTTT.

This sequence joins TRBV5-1 and TRBJ2-2; maybe TRBD1 (6 bases). This CDR3 has 17 residues. V dropped 0 bases and J dropped 0 bases, with 12 bases sitting between them. Germline V lookup: CDR1 SGHRS, CDR2 YFSETQ. The CDR3 reads CASSLGDKRTNTGELFF. For the CDR3, the DNA is TGCGCCAGCAGCTTGGGGGACAAGCGAACGAACACCGGGGAGCTGTTTTTT.

The chain is built from TRBV18 and TRBJ2-3; TRBD2 is a possible D gene (6 bases). The germline gives CDR1 KGHSH, CDR2 LQKENI. This CDR3 region has 14 residues. V was trimmed by 3 bases and J by 7 bases, leaving 14 bases between them. The CDR3 nucleotides are TGTGCCAGCTCACCTTCGTGCCGGGAGAATACGCAGTATTTT. Protein: CASSPSCRENTQYF.

This clone was counted a few times. The chain is built from TRBV6-1 and TRBJ2-5, with 9 positions matching TRBD2. The CDR3 contains 15 residues. V was pared by 3 bases and J by 1 base, with 3 bases of the junction left unmatched. Germline CDR1 MNHNS, CDR2 SASEGT. This chain's CDR3 is CASSDVTSGQETQYF. As DNA, the CDR3 is TGTGCCAGCAGTGACGTGACTAGCGGCCAAGAGACCCAGTACTTC.

The chain uses TRBV30 and TRBJ1-2; 9 bases agree with TRBD1. After removal of 2 bases from V and 2 bases from J, the junction contained 3 bases not matched to a gene. This CDR3 is 14 amino acids long. Germline lookup yields CDR1 GTSNPN and CDR2 SVGIG (reference sequence). The CDR3 DNA is TGTGCCTGGAGTCCCGGGACAGGGAACTATGGCTACACCTTC. Its translation is CAWSPGTGNYGYTF.

This clone came up once. At one end, the junction sequence differs from germline, possibly due to a read error. The chain joins TRBV29-1 to TRBJ2-7, with 7 bases identical to TRBD2. The CDR3 is 12 residues long. The germline gives CDR1 SQVTM, CDR2 ANQGSEA. The CDR3 coding sequence is TGCAGCGTTGAAGTGGGAGGGGCCGAAAGGCGCTTC. Its protein is CSVEVGGAERRF.

This clone has just one count. J is TRBJ1-6 and V is TRBV5-6; 8 nucleotides agree with TRBD1. J was trimmed by 1 base and V by 0 bases; bases with no gene match: 9. Germline values: CDR1 SGHDT, CDR2 YYEEEE. CDR3 length: 19 amino acids. The CDR3 nucleotides are TGTGCCAGCAGCTTGGAAGCAGGGGGCAAAGGGTCCTATAATTCACCCCTCCACTTT. It encodes CASSLEAGGKGSYNSPLHF.

Comment on this clone: The sample holds other DNA sequences that translate to the same CDR3. The chain couples TRBV2 to TRBJ1-1; D call uncertain. The CDR3 is 13 residues long. Germline CDR1 SNHLY, CDR2 FYNNEI. Trimming removed 2 bases from V and 2 bases from J, with 6 bases in between. Written as DNA, the CDR3 is TGTGCCAGCAGTGAACAGGCTAACACTGAAGCTTTCTTT. Residues: CASSEQANTEAFF.

This sequence joins TRBV30 and TRBJ1-2; weak D call: TRBD1 (5 bases). Germline loops: CDR1 GTSNPN, CDR2 SVGIG (reference sequence). The CDR3 contains 13 residues. Trimming stripped 2 bases from V and 9 bases from J, with 16 bases between. The CDR3 reads CAWSNQEGLSYTF. Written as DNA, the CDR3 is TGTGCCTGGAGTAATCAGGAGGGACTGAGCTACACCTTC. Variable domain in full (rest from reference TRBV30 and TRBJ1-2): SQTIHQWPATLVQPVGSPLSLECTVEGTSNPNLYWYRQAAGRGLQLLFYSVGIGQISSEVPQNLSASRPQDRQFILSSKKLLLSDSGFYLCAWSNQEGLSYTFGSGTRLTVV.

CDR3: CASSGVPDGQTEAFF. The CDR3 region has the DNA TGTGCCAGCAGCGGCGTACCGGACGGACAAACTGAAGCTTTCTTT. The gene calls are TRBV9 and TRBJ1-1; D perhaps matches TRBD1 (5 bases). The V gene's germline CDR1 is SGDLS and CDR2 YYNGEE. The CDR3 contains 15 residues. V was pared by 3 bases and J by 5 bases, with 17 bases between. The full variable domain, completed using reference TRBV9 and TRBJ1-1, is DSGVTQTPKHLITATGQRVTLRCSPRSGDLSVYWYQQSLDQGLQFLIQYYNGEERAKGNILERFSAQQFPDLHSELNLSSLELGDSALYFCASSGVPDGQTEAFFGQGTRLTVV.

The chain combines TRBV28 with TRBJ1-5; 7 bases are a match to TRBD1. Unmatched junction bases numbered 5, after V lost 2 bases and J lost 4 bases. Per the germline V gene, CDR1 is MDHEN and CDR2 is SYDVKM. This CDR3 has 15 residues. CDR3: CASSLRPGGNQPQHF. The DNA of the CDR3 is TGTGCCAGCAGTTTAAGGCCAGGGGGTAATCAGCCCCAGCATTTT.

This rearrangement joins TRBV5-1 to TRBJ1-1, with D possibly matching TRBD1 (5 bases). Germline loops: CDR1 SGHRS, CDR2 YFSETQ. Trimming stripped 0 bases from V and 0 bases from J, with 12 bases between. The CDR3 is made up of 16 amino acids. CDR3 in DNA: TGCGCCAGCAGCTTGGTGCAGGGCGCTATGAACACTGAAGCTTTCTTT. Translation gives CASSLVQGAMNTEAFF. Full variable domain (missing parts from reference TRBV5-1 and TRBJ1-1): KAGVTQTPRYLIKTRGQQVTLSCSPISGHRSVSWYQQTPGQGLQFLFEYFSETQRNKGNFPGRFSGRQFSNSRSEMNVSTLELGDSALYLCASSLVQGAMNTEAFFGQGTRLTVV.

This rearrangement joins TRBV7-9 to TRBJ2-2, with 11 bases lining up with TRBD1. V dropped 5 bases and J dropped 5; count of bases not matched to a gene: 4. CDR1 SEHNR and CDR2 FQNEAQ come from the germline V gene (reference sequence). CDR3 size: 15 residues. CDR3 sequence: CASSKDRGQTGELFF. The CDR3 nucleotides are TGTGCCAGCAGCAAGGACAGGGGGCAGACCGGGGAGCTGTTTTTT.

V gene TRBV5-8 combines with J gene TRBJ2-1; 12 bases agree with TRBD2. V gave up 1 base and J gave up 5 bases; unmatched junction bases: 10. Germline V gene data show CDR1 as SGHTS and CDR2 as YDEGEE. The CDR3 spans 18 residues. The CDR3 DNA reads as TGTGCCAGCAGCTTGTTCAGGGGCCGACTAGCGGGAGACAATGAGCAGTTCTTC. This encodes CASSLFRGRLAGDNEQFF.

J is TRBJ2-3 and V is TRBV18; a possible D gene is TRBD2 (6 bases). The CDR3 covers 16 residues. Germline CDR1 reads KGHSH; CDR2 reads LQKENI. Trimming pared 3 bases from V and 7 bases from J, leaving 20 bases between. The CDR3 loop is CASSPPLATDAHTQYF. Here the CDR3 DNA reads TGTGCCAGCTCACCCCCTCTAGCGACAGATGCGCATACGCAGTATTTT.

V gene TRBV27 combines with J gene TRBJ1-4; 9 bases match TRBD1. The CDR3 extends over 15 amino acids. CDR1 is MNHEY and CDR2 is SMNVEV in the germline V gene (reference sequence). Trimming removed 4 bases from V and 7 bases from J; junction bases left unmatched: 7. Written as DNA, the CDR3 is TGTGCCAGCAGTTACCGACAGGGGGGAAGTGAAAAACTGTTTTTT. Translation gives CASSYRQGGSEKLFF.

The chain joins TRBV4-1 to TRBJ2-5; perhaps TRBD1 as D (6 bases). Between the trimmed V and J ends, which lost 4 bases and 11 bases, there was a span of 23 bases. The CDR3 contains 15 residues. CDR1 is MGHRA and CDR2 is YSYEKL in the germline V gene. The CDR3 sequence is CASSLLGTTGYEQYF. DNA of the CDR3: TGCGCCAGCAGCCTCCTCGGAACCACAGGGTATGAGCAGTACTTC.